Listed below are T cell receptor beta chains from one sample, sequenced in a study of regulatory T cells in long-lasting Graves disease. One entry per CDR3 protein results from TCRdb running MiXCR on the multiplex PCR reads. The sample holds about 560,000 distinct CDR3 sequences, 15% to 20% seen once. A further study also used this sample, focusing on T cells in Graves' hyperthyroidism and ophthalmopathy.

The source was peripheral blood mononuclear cells (PBMCs), collected at new diagnosis, from a patient treated with antithyroid drugs. These receptors originate from a man in his late teens or twenties with Graves disease. The CDR3 runs from the conserved cysteine through the conserved F or W. Each record gives: D gene, V gene, clone size, J gene, CDR3 DNA, CDR3 protein. A D gene is named only where the DNA matches it firmly. Size is omitted from some rows. Given values are once, few, many or a class for expanded clones.

-	TRBV19	few	TRBJ2-3	TGTGCCAGTAGTCATGGCGGGACACGCACAGATACGCAGTATTTT	CASSHGGTRTDTQYF
TRBD2	TRBV28	few	TRBJ2-1	TGTGCCAGCACCCCCGGGACTATGGGCGGTGAGCAGTTCTTC	CASTPGTMGGEQFF
-	TRBV29-1	-	TRBJ2-4	TGCAGCGTTGGTCAGGGGACTTACCTAGCCAAAAACATTCAGTACTTC	CSVGQGTYLAKNIQYF
TRBD2	TRBV5-4	few	TRBJ2-1	TGTGCCAGCAGCCCCGGGGGAGGACTAGCGGTTTACAATGAGCAGTTCTTC	CASSPGGGLAVYNEQFF
-	TRBV7-9	many	TRBJ1-2	TGTGCCAGCAGCTTAAGCCCACTCAGGGATGGCTACACCTTC	CASSLSPLRDGYTF
TRBD1	TRBV7-9	few	TRBJ1-4	TGTGCCAGCAGCTTAGCTCTGGGACAGGGGGTTATTTTT	CASSLALGQGVIF
TRBD1	TRBV6-1	few	TRBJ1-4	TGTGCCAGCAGCCCGACGGTATACAGACGGTTACAGGGGGGCGAAAAACTGTTTTTT	CASSPTVYRRLQGGEKLFF
TRBD1	TRBV6-1	-	TRBJ2-1	TGTGCCAGCAGGAGGGGACAGGGGCACAATGAGCAGTTCTTC	CASRRGQGHNEQFF
TRBD2	TRBV28	many	TRBJ2-7	TGTGCCAGCAGTTTATCAGTGGGGGGAGCGACGACCGGGACTACTCACTACGAGCAGTACTTC	CASSLSVGGATTGTTHYEQYF
-	TRBV5-1	many	TRBJ2-3	TGCGCCAGCAGCTTGTCCTCCAAGAGCACAGATACGCAGTATTTT	CASSLSSKSTDTQYF
TRBD2	TRBV20-1	-	TRBJ2-1	TGCAGTGCTAGAGGAGGGAGGGCCTCGGGCAATGAGCAGTTCTTC	CSARGGRASGNEQFF
-	TRBV4-1	-	TRBJ2-7	TGCGCCAGCAGCCAAGAATCCAGGCCCAGCTACGAGCGGTACTTC	CASSQESRPSYERYF
TRBD1	TRBV12-3/TRBV12-4	many	TRBJ1-4	TGTGCCACCCGGAGGGGGCGGGGTGAAAAACTGTTTTTT	CATRRGRGEKLFF
TRBD2	TRBV7-7	-	TRBJ2-5	TGTGCTAGCAGCTTAGTTTTTCGGGGGGGTCAAGAGACCCAGTACTTC	CASSLVFRGGQETQYF
-	TRBV5-1	-	TRBJ2-1	TGCGCCAGCAGCTTGGCGTCCTCGACGAGGAATGAGCAGTTCTTC	CASSLASSTRNEQFF
TRBD2	TRBV7-9	-	TRBJ2-1	TGTGCCAGCAGCTTAGGAGGACTAGCGGGATATGGGCGTATCGGTGAGCAGTTCTTC	CASSLGGLAGYGRIGEQFF
TRBD2	TRBV10-1	-	TRBJ2-3	TGCGCCAGCAGTACCGGGACTAGCGGTGCTAGCACAGATACGCAGTATTTT	CASSTGTSGASTDTQYF
TRBD1	TRBV11-3	many	TRBJ1-1	TGTGCCAGCAGCTTAGAAGGGACAGCGAACACTGAAGCTTTCTTT	CASSLEGTANTEAFF
-	TRBV2	many	TRBJ1-3	TGTGCCAGCAGTGAAGCCCGGGGGCGGGACCTGACCGACACCATATATTTT	CASSEARGRDLTDTIYF
TRBD1	TRBV5-6	few	TRBJ2-2	TGTGCCAGCAGCTTGGAGCGACAGGGGTTCACCGGGGAGCTGTTTTTT	CASSLERQGFTGELFF
-	TRBV29-1	many	TRBJ2-7	TGCAGCGTTGAGGTGAACTACGAGCAGTACTTC	CSVEVNYEQYF
-	TRBV11-2	many	TRBJ1-2	TGTGCCAGCAGCTTAGTCGGGACACCGAACTATGGCTACACCTTC	CASSLVGTPNYGYTF
-	TRBV19	-	TRBJ1-5	TGTGCCAGTAGTATGATCTTGAATGATCAGCCCCAGCATTTT	CASSMILNDQPQHF
-	TRBV12-3/TRBV12-4	-	TRBJ1-5	TGTGCCAGCAGTTCGGCCGTGAATCAGCCCCAGCATTTT	CASSSAVNQPQHF
-	TRBV19	-	TRBJ1-1	TGTGCCAGTAGCCGTACAGGGCGGCTTGAAGCTTTCTTT	CASSRTGRLEAFF
-	TRBV6-2/TRBV6-3	many	TRBJ2-7	TGTGCCAGCTCCCGGTTCGGGGGAAAATACGAGCAGTACTTC	CASSRFGGKYEQYF
TRBD2	TRBV20-1	few	TRBJ2-1	TGCAGTGCTAGACTACTAGCGGGAGGGCCGGGGGGGTACAATGAGCAGTTCTTC	CSARLLAGGPGGYNEQFF
TRBD1	TRBV18	-	TRBJ1-6	TGTGCCAGCTCACCTGAAGGGGGCGACTCACCCCTCCACTTT	CASSPEGGDSPLHF
-	TRBV5-1	few	TRBJ1-4	TGCGCCAGCAGCTTGTTTTTCTCCGGGACTGAAAAACTGTTTTTT	CASSLFFSGTEKLFF
TRBD1	TRBV10-3	-	TRBJ1-6	TGTGCCATCAGTGAAAGGTCGGGGACAGGGTCCTCACCCCTCCACTTT	CAISERSGTGSSPLHF
TRBD1	TRBV15	many	TRBJ1-4	TGTGCCACCAGCAGCCACGGACAGGGCTGGAATAATGAAAAACTGTTTTTT	CATSSHGQGWNNEKLFF
-	TRBV29-1	-	TRBJ1-5	TGCAGCGCGTCCAGGGGCAGCAATCAGCCCCAGCATTTT	CSASRGSNQPQHF
-	TRBV6-2/TRBV6-3	-	TRBJ1-2	TGTGCCAGCAGCTCCGGCCCACTTCGAAGCTACTTC	CASSSGPLRSYF
-	TRBV18	many	TRBJ2-5	TGTGCCAGCTCACCCAATCCAGGAGAGACCCAGTACTTC	CASSPNPGETQYF
-	TRBV6-1	few	TRBJ2-1	TGTGCCAGCAGTGAAAGGGTTAGACTAGAGCAGTTCTTC	CASSERVRLEQFF
-	TRBV2	many	TRBJ1-5	TGTGCCAGCACCCAAGGGTTAGGGGGGGATCAGCCCCAGCATTTT	CASTQGLGGDQPQHF